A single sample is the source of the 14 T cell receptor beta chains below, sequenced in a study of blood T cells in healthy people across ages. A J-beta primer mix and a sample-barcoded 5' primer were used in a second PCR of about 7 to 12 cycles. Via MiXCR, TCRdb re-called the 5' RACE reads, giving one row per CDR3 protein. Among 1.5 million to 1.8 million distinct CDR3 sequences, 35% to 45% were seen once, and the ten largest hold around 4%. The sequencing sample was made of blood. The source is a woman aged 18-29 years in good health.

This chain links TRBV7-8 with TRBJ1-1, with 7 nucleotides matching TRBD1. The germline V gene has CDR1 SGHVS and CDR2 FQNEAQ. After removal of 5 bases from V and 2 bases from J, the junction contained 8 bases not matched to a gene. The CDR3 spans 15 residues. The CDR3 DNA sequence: TGTGCCAGCAGCGGGAGGGGACAGAGAAACACTGAAGCTTTCTTT. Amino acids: CASSGRGQRNTEAFF.

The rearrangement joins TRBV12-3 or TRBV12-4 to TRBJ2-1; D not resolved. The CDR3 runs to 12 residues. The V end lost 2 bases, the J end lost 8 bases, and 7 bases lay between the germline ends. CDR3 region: CASSLQVDEQFF. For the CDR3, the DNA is TGTGCCAGCAGTTTACAGGTAGATGAGCAGTTCTTC.

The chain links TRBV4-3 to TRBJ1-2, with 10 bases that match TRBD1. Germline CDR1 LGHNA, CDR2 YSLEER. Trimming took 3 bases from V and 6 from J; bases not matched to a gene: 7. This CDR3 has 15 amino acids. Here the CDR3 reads CASSQGTGTGDGYTF. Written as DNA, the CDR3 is TGCGCCAGCAGCCAGGGGACCGGGACAGGGGATGGCTACACCTTC.

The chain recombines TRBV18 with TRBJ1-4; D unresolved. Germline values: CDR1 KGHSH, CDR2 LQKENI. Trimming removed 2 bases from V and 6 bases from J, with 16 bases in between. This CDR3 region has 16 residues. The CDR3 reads CASSPTGRTSDEKLFF. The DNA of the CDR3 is TGTGCCAGCTCACCAACGGGGAGGACCAGTGATGAAAAACTGTTTTTT.

The DNA of the CDR3 is TGTGCCAGCAGCCCGCCCGGGATTGTGAACACTGAAGCTTTCTTT. Its translation is CASSPPGIVNTEAFF. The V and J genes are TRBV4-2 and TRBJ1-1; no clear D gene. From germline, CDR1 is LGHNA and CDR2 YNFKEQ. CDR3 length: 15 amino acids. The V gene lost 4 bases and the J gene lost 0 bases, with 12 bases spanning the gap.

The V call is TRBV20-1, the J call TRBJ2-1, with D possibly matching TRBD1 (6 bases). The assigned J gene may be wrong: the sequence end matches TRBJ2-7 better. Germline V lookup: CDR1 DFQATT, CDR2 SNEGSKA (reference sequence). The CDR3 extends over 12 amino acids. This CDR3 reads CSALDGGNEQYF. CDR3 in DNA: TGCAGTGCTCTAGATGGGGGCAATGAGCAGTACTTC.

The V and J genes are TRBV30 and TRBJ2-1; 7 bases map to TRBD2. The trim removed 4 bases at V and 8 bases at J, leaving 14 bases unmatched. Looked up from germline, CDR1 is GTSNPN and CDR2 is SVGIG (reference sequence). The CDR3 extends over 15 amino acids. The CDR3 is CAWNRGRGRVHEQFF. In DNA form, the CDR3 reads TGTGCCTGGAACCGAGGGAGGGGACGAGTCCATGAGCAGTTCTTC.

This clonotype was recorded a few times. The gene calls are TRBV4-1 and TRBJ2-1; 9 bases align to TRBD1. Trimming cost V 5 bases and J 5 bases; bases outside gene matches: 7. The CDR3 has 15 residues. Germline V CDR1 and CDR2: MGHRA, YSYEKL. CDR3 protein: CASSTRDRDNNEQFF. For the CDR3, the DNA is TGCGCCAGCAGCACTCGGGACAGGGACAACAATGAGCAGTTCTTC.

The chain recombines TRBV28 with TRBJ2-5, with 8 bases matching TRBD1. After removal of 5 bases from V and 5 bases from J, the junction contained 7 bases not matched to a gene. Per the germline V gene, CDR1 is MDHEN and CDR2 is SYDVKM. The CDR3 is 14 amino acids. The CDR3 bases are TGTGCCAGCAGTAGCGGACAGGGTTCGGAGACCCAGTACTTC. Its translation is CASSSGQGSETQYF.

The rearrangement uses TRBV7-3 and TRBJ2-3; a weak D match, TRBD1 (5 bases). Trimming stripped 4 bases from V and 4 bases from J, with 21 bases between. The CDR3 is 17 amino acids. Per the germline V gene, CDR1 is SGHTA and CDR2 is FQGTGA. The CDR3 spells CASSSGSGRAQSDTQYF. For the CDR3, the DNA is TGTGCCAGCAGCTCAGGCAGTGGCAGGGCTCAGTCAGATACGCAGTATTTT.

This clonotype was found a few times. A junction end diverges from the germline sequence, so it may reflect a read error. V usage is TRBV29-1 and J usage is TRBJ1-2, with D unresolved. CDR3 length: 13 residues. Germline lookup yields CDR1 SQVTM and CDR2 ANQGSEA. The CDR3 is CSVEEWGNDGYTF. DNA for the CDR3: TGCAGCGTTGAAGAGTGGGGTAACGATGGCTACACCTTC.

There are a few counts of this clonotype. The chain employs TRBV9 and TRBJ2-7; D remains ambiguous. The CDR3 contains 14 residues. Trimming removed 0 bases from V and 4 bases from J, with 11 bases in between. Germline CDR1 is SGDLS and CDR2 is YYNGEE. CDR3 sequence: CASSVGGNYYEQYF. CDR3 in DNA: TGTGCCAGCAGCGTAGGTGGAAATTATTACGAGCAGTACTTC.

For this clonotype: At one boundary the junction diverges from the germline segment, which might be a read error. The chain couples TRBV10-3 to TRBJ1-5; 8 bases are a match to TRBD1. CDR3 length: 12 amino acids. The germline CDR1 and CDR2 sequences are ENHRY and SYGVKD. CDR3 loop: CTISGQGQPQHF. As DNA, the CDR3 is TGTACCATCAGTGGACAGGGTCAGCCCCAGCATTTT.

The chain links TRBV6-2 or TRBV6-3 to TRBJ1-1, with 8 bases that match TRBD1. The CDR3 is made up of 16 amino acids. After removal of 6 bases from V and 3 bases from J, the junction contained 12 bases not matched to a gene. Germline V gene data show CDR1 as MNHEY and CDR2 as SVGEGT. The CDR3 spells CASSLQRTGPDTEAFF. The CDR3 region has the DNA TGTGCCAGCAGCTTACAACGGACAGGGCCGGACACTGAAGCTTTCTTT.